This is a list of T cell receptor beta chains from one sample in a study of OX40 agonist ivuxolimab in advanced cancers. The protocol was immunoSEQ multiplex PCR, while the TCRdb copy is restricted to in-frame clones and leaves out a portion. This repertoire shows some 57,000 clones, about 92% found once; its top ten account for roughly 25%. Sample: CD4+ or CD8+ T cells sorted from blood, taken in a trial of the OX40 agonist ivuxolimab. These receptors were taken from an adult with an advanced solid tumor such as melanoma, head and neck, liver or kidney cancer. CDR3s include the opening cysteine and the closing phenylalanine or tryptophan. The D gene is left open where the match is weak. Rows may omit the clone size; those that give it use once, few, many or a size class.

d_call,v_call,j_call,clone_size,cdr3_aa,cdr3_nt
NA,TRBV7-2,TRBJ1-5,NA,CASSLAAGGPQPQHF,TGTGCCAGCAGCTTAGCAGCTGGGGGACCTCAGCCCCAGCATTTT
NA,TRBV2,TRBJ1-3,NA,CASTGSYVSGNTIYF,TGTGCCAGCACCGGAAGCTACGTCTCTGGAAACACCATATATTTT
TRBD1,TRBV6-1,TRBJ1-1,NA,CASSENLGQGVSQAFF,TGTGCCAGCAGTGAAAATTTGGGACAGGGAGTTAGTCAAGCTTTCTTT
NA,TRBV11-2,TRBJ1-3,NA,CASSPTGNTIYF,TGTGCCAGCAGCCCGACCGGAAACACCATATATTTT
NA,TRBV25-1,TRBJ1-5,few,CASSESNSPSQPQHF,TGTGCCAGCAGTGAATCGAACAGTCCCTCCCAGCCCCAGCATTTT
NA,TRBV28,TRBJ1-2,NA,CASSIFGGDYGYTF,TGTGCCAGCTCTATATTCGGCGGTGACTATGGCTACACCTTC
NA,TRBV30,TRBJ2-1,NA,CAWSITHEQFF,TGTGCCTGGAGTATAACACATGAGCAGTTCTTC
TRBD2,TRBV4-2,TRBJ2-3,NA,CASSQERPGLAGRVDTQYF,TGTGCCAGCAGCCAAGAGAGGCCCGGACTAGCGGGGCGGGTAGATACGCAGTATTTT
TRBD1,TRBV28,TRBJ2-3,NA,CASSLPEDRKRDTQYF,TGTGCCAGCAGCCTCCCGGAGGACAGGAAGAGAGATACGCAGTATTTT
NA,TRBV4-2,TRBJ1-5,NA,CASSRSVSEPQHF,TGTGCCAGCAGTCGAAGTGTGTCAGAGCCCCAGCATTTT
NA,TRBV5-1,TRBJ2-1,NA,CASSLAQGGLGEQFF,TGCGCCAGCAGCTTGGCTCAGGGTGGTCTAGGTGAGCAGTTCTTC
NA,TRBV2,TRBJ2-1,NA,CASRDFAFYNEQFF,TGTGCCAGCCGGGACTTCGCTTTTTACAATGAGCAGTTCTTC
TRBD2,TRBV7-8,TRBJ2-1,NA,CASSLYGGGPSYNEQFF,TGTGCCAGCAGCTTATATGGGGGAGGGCCATCCTACAATGAGCAGTTCTTC
NA,TRBV4-3,TRBJ1-6,NA,CASSRIWGSRSPLHF,TGCGCCAGCAGCCGCATATGGGGGTCTAGGTCACCCCTCCACTTT
NA,TRBV28,TRBJ2-7,NA,CASRSTSRIGEQYF,TGTGCCAGCAGATCCACCTCTAGAATTGGGGAGCAGTACTTC
TRBD2,TRBV7-2,TRBJ2-4,once,CASSPNIAGQNIQYF,TGTGCCAGCAGCCCAAACATAGCGGGGCAAAACATTCAGTACTTC
NA,TRBV7-8,TRBJ2-3,once,CASSLRDTQYF,TGTGCCAGCAGCTTAAGGGATACGCAGTATTTT
NA,TRBV4-3,TRBJ1-2,NA,CASSQDSTGSYGYTF,TGCGCCAGCAGCCAAGATTCAACGGGGAGCTATGGCTACACCTTC
NA,TRBV27,TRBJ1-1,few,CASNQGYGLTEAFF,TGTGCCAGCAACCAGGGTTATGGGCTCACTGAAGCTTTCTTT
NA,TRBV13,TRBJ2-3,NA,CASSGDSGSTDTQYF,TGTGCCAGCAGCGGCGACAGTGGAAGCACAGATACGCAGTATTTT
NA,TRBV19,TRBJ1-6,NA,CASSIGVGSPLHF,TGTGCCAGTAGTATTGGGGTTGGTTCACCCCTCCACTTT
NA,TRBV30,TRBJ1-3,NA,CAWSEISYSGNTIYF,TGTGCCTGGAGTGAAATCTCGTACTCTGGAAACACCATATATTTT
TRBD1,TRBV15,TRBJ1-2,NA,CATSGATGAYGYTF,TGTGCCACCAGCGGAGCGACAGGGGCCTATGGCTACACCTTC
TRBD1,TRBV10-3,TRBJ1-2,NA,CAISESRADRVANYGYTF,TGTGCCATCAGTGAGTCGAGAGCGGACAGGGTAGCAAACTATGGCTACACCTTC
TRBD2,TRBV12-5,TRBJ2-5,NA,CASGLTSGGQETQYF,TGTGCTAGTGGTTTGACTAGCGGGGGACAAGAGACCCAGTACTTC
TRBD1,TRBV28,TRBJ1-6,NA,CASSFPGGSPLHF,TGTGCCAGCAGTTTTCCAGGGGGCTCACCCCTCCACTTT
TRBD1,TRBV12-5,TRBJ1-3,NA,CASGLVLGQGAWAGNTIYF,TGTGCTAGTGGTTTGGTACTAGGGCAGGGGGCTTGGGCTGGAAACACCATATATTTT
NA,TRBV28,TRBJ1-3,NA,CASSFTGSGNTIYF,TGTGCCAGCAGTTTCACAGGATCTGGAAACACCATATATTTT
NA,TRBV30,TRBJ1-3,NA,CAWSEGNTIYF,TGTGCCTGGAGCGAAGGAAACACCATATATTTT
NA,TRBV7-8,TRBJ1-1,NA,CASSLDGVTEAFF,TGTGCCAGCAGCTTAGACGGGGTAACTGAAGCTTTCTTT
NA,TRBV30,TRBJ2-3,NA,CAHGSFVWDTQYF,TGTGCCCACGGGAGCTTTGTTTGGGATACGCAGTATTTT
NA,TRBV27,TRBJ2-3,NA,CASVNTPGQSGIRHTDTQYF,TGTGCCAGCGTAAATACTCCGGGACAATCGGGGATCCGGCACACAGATACGCAGTATTTT
TRBD2,TRBV4-1,TRBJ2-1,NA,CASNRLAGGNEQFF,TGCGCCAGCAATCGACTAGCGGGAGGGAATGAGCAGTTCTTC
TRBD1,TRBV28,TRBJ2-5,NA,CASLTGAQYQETQYF,TGTGCCAGCCTAACAGGGGCCCAGTACCAAGAGACCCAGTACTTC
NA,TRBV4-3,TRBJ1-1,NA,CASSPGWGSSVNTEAFF,TGCGCCAGCAGCCCCGGGTGGGGATCCTCGGTGAACACTGAAGCTTTCTTT
NA,TRBV28,TRBJ2-5,once,CASSPGRNQETQYF,TGTGCCAGCAGTCCGGGACGGAACCAAGAGACCCAGTACTTC
NA,TRBV7-8,TRBJ1-3,NA,CASSLSQVVGNTIYF,TGTGCCAGCAGCTTATCACAGGTGGTAGGAAACACCATATATTTT
NA,TRBV28,TRBJ1-5,NA,CASSFRLGGIWNQPQHF,TGTGCCAGCAGTTTTCGTTTAGGCGGCATTTGGAATCAGCCCCAGCATTTT
NA,TRBV28,TRBJ2-4,NA,CASSPLALAKNIQYF,TGTGCCAGCAGCCCCCTAGCGCTAGCCAAAAACATTCAGTACTTC
TRBD1,TRBV28,TRBJ1-2,NA,CASSFGTVYGYTF,TGTGCCAGCAGTTTTGGGACAGTTTATGGCTACACCTTC
TRBD1,TRBV27,TRBJ2-7,NA,CASSGGAGTGADEQYF,TGTGCCAGCAGCGGGGGGGCCGGGACAGGGGCGGACGAGCAGTACTTC
NA,TRBV6-6,TRBJ2-1,once,CASSSSGNTYNEQFF,TGTGCCAGCAGCTCGTCGGGAAACACCTACAATGAGCAGTTCTTC
NA,TRBV6-5,TRBJ2-3,once,CASSYLFTDTQYF,TGTGCCAGCAGTTACTTATTCACAGATACGCAGTATTTT
TRBD1,TRBV27,TRBJ1-5,NA,CASSPGGRVQPQHF,TGTGCCAGCAGTCCAGGGGGCAGGGTTCAGCCCCAGCATTTT
NA,TRBV6-1,TRBJ1-5,NA,CASRTGRHGNQPQHF,TGTGCCAGCAGGACGGGCCGCCACGGCAATCAGCCCCAGCATTTT
NA,TRBV19,TRBJ1-5,NA,CASTPDLERQPQHF,TGTGCCAGTACCCCAGACCTAGAACGTCAGCCCCAGCATTTT
NA,TRBV29-1,TRBJ1-2,NA,CSVEKQDGVKFF,TGCAGCGTTGAAAAACAGGACGGTGTGAAGTTCTTC
NA,TRBV7-3,TRBJ2-5,NA,CASSPGIQRVETQYF,TGTGCCAGCAGCCCGGGCATACAGCGGGTAGAGACCCAGTACTTC
NA,TRBV30,TRBJ1-3,NA,CAWDPFGAPGNTIYF,TGTGCCTGGGACCCTTTCGGAGCCCCTGGAAACACCATATATTTT
TRBD2,TRBV7-6,TRBJ2-3,NA,CASSPWGLAVTDTQYF,TGTGCCAGCAGCCCGTGGGGACTAGCGGTCACAGATACGCAGTATTTT
NA,TRBV4-2,TRBJ1-1,NA,CASSQTGLTEAFF,TGTGCCAGCAGCCAGACAGGACTCACTGAAGCTTTCTTT
NA,TRBV4-1,TRBJ1-3,NA,CASSQHARSSGNTIYF,TGCGCCAGCAGCCAACACGCCCGGAGCTCTGGAAACACCATATATTTT
TRBD1,TRBV28,TRBJ1-5,NA,CASSLRQGNQPQHF,TGTGCCAGCAGCTTGAGACAGGGGAATCAGCCCCAGCATTTT
TRBD1,TRBV28,TRBJ2-6,once,CASSLGGQASGANVLTF,TGTGCCAGCAGTTTGGGGGGACAGGCGTCTGGGGCCAACGTCCTGACTTTC
TRBD1,TRBV19,TRBJ2-3,NA,CASSIDREDTQYF,TGTGCCAGTAGCATCGACAGGGAAGATACGCAGTATTTT